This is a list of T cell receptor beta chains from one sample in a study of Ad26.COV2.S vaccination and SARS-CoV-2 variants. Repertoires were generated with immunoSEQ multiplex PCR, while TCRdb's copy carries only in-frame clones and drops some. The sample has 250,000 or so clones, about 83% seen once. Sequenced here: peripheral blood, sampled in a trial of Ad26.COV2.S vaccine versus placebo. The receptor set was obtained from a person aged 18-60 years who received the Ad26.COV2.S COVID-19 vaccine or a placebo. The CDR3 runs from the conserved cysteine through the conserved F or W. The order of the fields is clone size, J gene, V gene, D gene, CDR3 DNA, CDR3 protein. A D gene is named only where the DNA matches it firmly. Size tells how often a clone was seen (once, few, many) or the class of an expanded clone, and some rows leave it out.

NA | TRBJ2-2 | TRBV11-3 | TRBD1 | TGTGCCAGCAGACAGGGGGTTTACACCGGGGAGCTGTTTTTT | CASRQGVYTGELFF
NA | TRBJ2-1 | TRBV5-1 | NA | TGCGCCAGCAGCTCAAAACAGGGTATCTTCTACAATGAGCAGTTCTTC | CASSSKQGIFYNEQFF
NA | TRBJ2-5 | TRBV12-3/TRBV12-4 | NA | TGTGCCAGCGCCAGGGGTCAAGAGACCCAGTACTTC | CASARGQETQYF
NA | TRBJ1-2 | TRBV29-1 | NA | TGCAGCGTTGGAGAGGGGATCTATGGCTACACCTTC | CSVGEGIYGYTF
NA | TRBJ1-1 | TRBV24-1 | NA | TGTGCCCCTCTCTTGGATCCCGCAGGGAACGATATCGCGGCTTTCTTT | CAPLLDPAGNDIAAFF
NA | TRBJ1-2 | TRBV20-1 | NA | TGCAGTGCTAGTCCCATGTATGGCTACACCTTC | CSASPMYGYTF
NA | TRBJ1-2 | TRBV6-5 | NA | TGTGCCACCCTGGGGGGGAACTATGGCTACACCTTC | CATLGGNYGYTF
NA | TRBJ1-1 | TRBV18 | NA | TGTGCCAGCTCACCTGGGACTCGGATCACTGAAGCTTTCTTT | CASSPGTRITEAFF
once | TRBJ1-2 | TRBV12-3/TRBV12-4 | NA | TGTGCCAGCAGTCGAGGGTACGGCTACACCTTC | CASSRGYGYTF
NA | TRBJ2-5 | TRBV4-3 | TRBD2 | TGCGCCAGCAGCCAAGAATTACAACCGGGACTAGCGGGGGGCCAAGAGACCCAGTACTTC | CASSQELQPGLAGGQETQYF
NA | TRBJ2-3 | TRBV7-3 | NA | TGTGCCAGCAGCCTTACATCAAGCCTAGGCGATACGCAGTATTTT | CASSLTSSLGDTQYF
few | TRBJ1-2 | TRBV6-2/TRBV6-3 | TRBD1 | TGTGCCAGCAGCCTACCAGACAGGGGGCCCGGCTACACCTTC | CASSLPDRGPGYTF
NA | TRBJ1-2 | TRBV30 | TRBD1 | TGTGCCTGGAGTAGGGGACAGGGGGGAGGTGGCTACACCTTC | CAWSRGQGGGGYTF
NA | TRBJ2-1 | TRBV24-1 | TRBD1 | TGTGCCACCAGTGATGGGACAGTGAATGAGCAGTTCTTC | CATSDGTVNEQFF
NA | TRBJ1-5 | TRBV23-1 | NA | TGCGCCAGCAGTCAATCGCCCAGAAGCAATCAGCCCCAGCATTTT | CASSQSPRSNQPQHF
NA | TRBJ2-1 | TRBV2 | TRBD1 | TGTGCCAGCAGCCTGGGGACAGGGGGCGGAGGCAGCTTATCCTACAATGAGCAGTTCTTC | CASSLGTGGGGSLSYNEQFF
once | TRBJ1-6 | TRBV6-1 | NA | TGTGCCAGCAGTGAAGGGACTGGGTATAATTCACCCCTCCACTTT | CASSEGTGYNSPLHF
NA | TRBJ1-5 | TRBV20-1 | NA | TGCAGTGCTAGTTCGGGGGATGGGGGTTATCAGCCCCAGCATTTT | CSASSGDGGYQPQHF
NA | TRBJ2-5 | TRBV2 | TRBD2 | TGTGCCAGCAGAAAAGCGGGAAAAGAGACCCAGTACTTC | CASRKAGKETQYF
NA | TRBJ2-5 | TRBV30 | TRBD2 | TGTGCCTGGGAGACACTAGCGGGAGTAGGCGAGACCCAGTACTTC | CAWETLAGVGETQYF
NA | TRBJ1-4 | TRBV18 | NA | TGTGCCAGCTCACCGTCCATGTCGGGCGAAAAACTGTTTTTT | CASSPSMSGEKLFF
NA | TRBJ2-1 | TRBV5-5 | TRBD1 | TGTGCCAGCAGCTGGGGACAGGGGGTAGGGAATGAGCAGTTCTTC | CASSWGQGVGNEQFF
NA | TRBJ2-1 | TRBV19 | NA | TGTGCCAGTAGTCTGGGGGCAGGAGTCTACAATGAGCAGTTCTTC | CASSLGAGVYNEQFF
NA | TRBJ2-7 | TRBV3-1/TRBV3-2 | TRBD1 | TGTGCCAGCAGCCAAGGGGACAGGGCTTACGAGCAGTACTTC | CASSQGDRAYEQYF
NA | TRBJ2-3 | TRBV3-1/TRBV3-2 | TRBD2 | TGTGCCAGCAGCCAAGAATCACAACTAGCGGATACGCAGTATTTT | CASSQESQLADTQYF
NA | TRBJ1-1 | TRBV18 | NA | TGTGCCAGCTCACCAGGGCCAAACACTGAAGCTTTCTTT | CASSPGPNTEAFF
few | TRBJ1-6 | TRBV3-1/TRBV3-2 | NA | TGTGCCACCGGGGGAAGGACGGGATATAATTCACCCCTCCACTTT | CATGGRTGYNSPLHF
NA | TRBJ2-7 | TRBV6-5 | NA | TGTGCCAGCAGTTACTCGACAGAGAGCTCCTACGAGCAGTACTTC | CASSYSTESSYEQYF
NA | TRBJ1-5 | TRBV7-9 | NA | TGTGCCAGCAGCTTATCACAGAATCAGCCCCAGCATTTT | CASSLSQNQPQHF
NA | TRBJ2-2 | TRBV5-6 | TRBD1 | TGTGCCAGCAGCTTTAACAGGGGCGCGAACACCGGGGAGCTGTTTTTT | CASSFNRGANTGELFF
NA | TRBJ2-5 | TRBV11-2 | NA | TGTGCCAGCAGCTTTAGTCCGAGACAAGAGACCCAGTACTTC | CASSFSPRQETQYF
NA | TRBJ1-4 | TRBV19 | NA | TGTGCCAGTAGTATATGGGGGAGACCGAATGAAAAACTGTTTTTT | CASSIWGRPNEKLFF
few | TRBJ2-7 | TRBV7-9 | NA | TGTGCCAGCAGCTTAGCGACGGGACTTGTCTTGGAGCAGTACTTC | CASSLATGLVLEQYF
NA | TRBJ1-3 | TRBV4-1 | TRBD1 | TGCGCCAGCAGCCAAGCCGAATCCAGGGGGCTTTATGGAAACACCATATATTTT | CASSQAESRGLYGNTIYF
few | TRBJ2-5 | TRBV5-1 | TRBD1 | TGCGCCAGCAGCTTGGAAGGGACAGAAGAGACCCAGTACTTC | CASSLEGTEETQYF
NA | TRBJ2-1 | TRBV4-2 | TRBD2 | TGTGCCAGCAGGGGGCTAGCGGGAGGGCTGAATGAGCAGTTCTTC | CASRGLAGGLNEQFF
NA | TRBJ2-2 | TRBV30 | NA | TGTGCCTGGACTCAGACCGGGGAGCTGTTTTTT | CAWTQTGELFF
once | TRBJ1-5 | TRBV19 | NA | TGTGCCAGTAACAAGGACCCGGTTAGCAATCAGCCCCAGCATTTT | CASNKDPVSNQPQHF
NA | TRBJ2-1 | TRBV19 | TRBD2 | TGTGCCAGTAAAGTTAGCGGGGGCTACAATGAGCAGTTCTTC | CASKVSGGYNEQFF
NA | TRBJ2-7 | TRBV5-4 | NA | TGTGCCAGCTCCCGATGGGACTCCTCCTACGAGCAGTACTTC | CASSRWDSSYEQYF
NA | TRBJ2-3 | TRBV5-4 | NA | TGTGCCAGCAGCGGATATGGCTCGGCAGATACGCAGTATTTT | CASSGYGSADTQYF
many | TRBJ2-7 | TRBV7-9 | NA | TGTGCCAGCAGCTCAACTGGGGACGAGCAGTACTTC | CASSSTGDEQYF
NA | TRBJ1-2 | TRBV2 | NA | TGTGCCAGCAGTGGTGACAACCACTATGGCTACACCTTC | CASSGDNHYGYTF
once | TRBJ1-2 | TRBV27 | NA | TGTGCCAGCAGTTTATTAAGGGGCTATGGCTACACCTTC | CASSLLRGYGYTF
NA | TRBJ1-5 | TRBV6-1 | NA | TGTGCCAGCAGTGAACGAGGAGGAAGCAATCAGCCCCAGCATTTT | CASSERGGSNQPQHF
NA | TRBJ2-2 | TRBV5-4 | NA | TGTGCCAGCAGCTTGGAGGTCACCGGGGAGCTGTTTTTT | CASSLEVTGELFF
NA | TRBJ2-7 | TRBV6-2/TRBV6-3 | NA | TGTGCCAGCAGTTACTCAGCTTTTTACCACGAGCAGTACTTC | CASSYSAFYHEQYF
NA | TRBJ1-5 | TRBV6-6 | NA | TGTGCCAGCAGTCCCTCTGACGGTATATTCTATAGCAATCAGCCCCAGCATTTT | CASSPSDGIFYSNQPQHF
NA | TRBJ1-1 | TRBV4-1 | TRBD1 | TGCGCCAGCAGCCGCGGACAGGGGAAGAACACTGAAGCTTTCTTT | CASSRGQGKNTEAFF
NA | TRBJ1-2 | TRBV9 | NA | TGTGCCAGCAGCGTAGTCAGCGGGGGGGACTATGGCTACACCTTC | CASSVVSGGDYGYTF